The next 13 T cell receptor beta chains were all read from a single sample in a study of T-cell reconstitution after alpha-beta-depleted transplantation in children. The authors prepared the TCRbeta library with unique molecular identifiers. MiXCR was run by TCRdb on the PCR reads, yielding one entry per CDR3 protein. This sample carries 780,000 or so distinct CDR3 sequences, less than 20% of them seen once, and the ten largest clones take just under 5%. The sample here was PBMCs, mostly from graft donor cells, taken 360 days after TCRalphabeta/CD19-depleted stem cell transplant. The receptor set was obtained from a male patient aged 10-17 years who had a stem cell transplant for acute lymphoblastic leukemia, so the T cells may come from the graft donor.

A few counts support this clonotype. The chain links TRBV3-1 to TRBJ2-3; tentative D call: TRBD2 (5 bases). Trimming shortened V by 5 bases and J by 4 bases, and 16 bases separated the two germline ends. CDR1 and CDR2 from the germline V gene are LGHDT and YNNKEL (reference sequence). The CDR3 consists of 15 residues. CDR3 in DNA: TGTGCCAGCAGCGCTGTACGGGGATTCCCAGATACGCAGTATTTT. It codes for CASSAVRGFPDTQYF.

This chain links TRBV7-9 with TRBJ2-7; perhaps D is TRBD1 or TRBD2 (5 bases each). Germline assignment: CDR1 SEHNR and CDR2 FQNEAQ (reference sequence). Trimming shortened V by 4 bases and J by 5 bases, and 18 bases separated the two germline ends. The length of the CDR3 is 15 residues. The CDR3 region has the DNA TGTGCCAGCAGCTCACGGTGGGGGAACCCCGACGAGCAGTACTTC. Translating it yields CASSSRWGNPDEQYF.

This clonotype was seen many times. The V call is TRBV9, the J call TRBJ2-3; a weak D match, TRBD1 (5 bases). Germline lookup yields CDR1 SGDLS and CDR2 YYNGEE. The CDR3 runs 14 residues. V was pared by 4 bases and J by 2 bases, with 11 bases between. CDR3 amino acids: CASSQGDLTDTQYF. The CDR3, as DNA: TGTGCCAGCAGCCAGGGCGACCTCACAGATACGCAGTATTTT.

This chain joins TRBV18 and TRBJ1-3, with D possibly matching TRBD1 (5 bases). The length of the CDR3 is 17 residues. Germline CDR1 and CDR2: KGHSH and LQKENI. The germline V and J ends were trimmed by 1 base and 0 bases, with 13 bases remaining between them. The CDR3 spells CASSPQSGSSSGNTIYF. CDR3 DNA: TGTGCCAGCTCACCACAATCAGGGTCGAGCTCTGGAAACACCATATATTTT.

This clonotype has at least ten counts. CDR3 sequence (DNA): TGCGCCAGCAGCCCCCAGACAGGAGTCACTGAAGCTTTCTTT. This gives the protein CASSPQTGVTEAFF. The chain carries TRBV5-1 and TRBJ1-1, with a tentative D call TRBD1 (6 bases). This CDR3 contains 14 residues. V was trimmed by 4 bases and J by 4 bases, leaving 14 bases between them. Germline assignment: CDR1 SGHRS and CDR2 YFSETQ.

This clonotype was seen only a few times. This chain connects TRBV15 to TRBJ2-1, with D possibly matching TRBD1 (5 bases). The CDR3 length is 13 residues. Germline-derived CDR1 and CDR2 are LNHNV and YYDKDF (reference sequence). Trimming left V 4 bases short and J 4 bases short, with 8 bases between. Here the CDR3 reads CATSKGKYNEQFF. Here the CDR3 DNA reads TGTGCCACCAGCAAGGGGAAATACAATGAGCAGTTCTTC.

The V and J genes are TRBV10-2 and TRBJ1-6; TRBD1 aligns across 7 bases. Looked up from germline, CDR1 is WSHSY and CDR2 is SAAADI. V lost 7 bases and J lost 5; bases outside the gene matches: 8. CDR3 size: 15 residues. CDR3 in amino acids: CASTPGGDDNSPLHF. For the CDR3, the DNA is TGCGCCAGCACCCCAGGGGGGGACGATAATTCACCCCTCCACTTT.

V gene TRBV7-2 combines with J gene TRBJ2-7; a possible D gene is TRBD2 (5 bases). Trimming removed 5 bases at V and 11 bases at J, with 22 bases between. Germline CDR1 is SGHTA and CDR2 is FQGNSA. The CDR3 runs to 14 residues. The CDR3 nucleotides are TGTGCCAGCAGCCTAAGAAGCGTTTCTAGGAGGAAGTACTTC. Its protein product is CASSLRSVSRRKYF. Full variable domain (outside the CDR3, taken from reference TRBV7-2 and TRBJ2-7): GAGVSQSPSNKVTEKGKDVELRCDPISGHTALYWYRQSLGQGLEFLIYFQGNSAPDKSGLPSDRFSAERTGGSVSTLTIQRTQQEDSAVYLCASSLRSVSRRKYFGPGTRLTVT.

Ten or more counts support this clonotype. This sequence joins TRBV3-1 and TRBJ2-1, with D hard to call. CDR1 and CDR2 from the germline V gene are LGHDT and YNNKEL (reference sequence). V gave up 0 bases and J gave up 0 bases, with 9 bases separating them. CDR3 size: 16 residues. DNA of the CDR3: TGTGCCAGCAGCCAAGATCGTAGGGTCTCCTACAATGAGCAGTTCTTC. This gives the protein CASSQDRRVSYNEQFF.

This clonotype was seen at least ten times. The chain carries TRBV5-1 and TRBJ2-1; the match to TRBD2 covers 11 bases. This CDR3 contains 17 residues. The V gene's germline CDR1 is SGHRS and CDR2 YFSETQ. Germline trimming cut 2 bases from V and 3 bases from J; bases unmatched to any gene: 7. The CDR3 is CASSLQWTSGYYNEQFF. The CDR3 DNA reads TGCGCCAGCAGCTTACAATGGACTAGCGGGTACTACAATGAGCAGTTCTTC. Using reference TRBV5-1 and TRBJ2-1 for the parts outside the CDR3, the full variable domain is KAGVTQTPRYLIKTRGQQVTLSCSPISGHRSVSWYQQTPGQGLQFLFEYFSETQRNKGNFPGRFSGRQFSNSRSEMNVSTLELGDSALYLCASSLQWTSGYYNEQFFGPGTRLTVL.

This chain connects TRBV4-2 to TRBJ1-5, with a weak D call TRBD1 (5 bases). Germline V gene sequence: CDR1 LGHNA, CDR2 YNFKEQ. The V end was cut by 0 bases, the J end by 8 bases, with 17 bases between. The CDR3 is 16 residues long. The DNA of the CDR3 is TGTGCCAGCAGCCAAGATGGGGGTAGGGGACTTGAGCCCCAGCATTTT. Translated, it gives CASSQDGGRGLEPQHF.

The DNA of the CDR3 is TGTGCCAGCAGCTTAGCCCCGGACAGGGGTAACGAGCAGTACTTC. Translation: CASSLAPDRGNEQYF. The chain couples TRBV7-6 to TRBJ2-7; 9 nucleotides align to TRBD1. CDR1 and CDR2 from the germline V gene are SGHVS and FNYEAQ. J was trimmed by 5 bases and V by 0 bases; bases with no gene match: 5. The CDR3 is 15 residues long. The full variable domain, completed using reference TRBV7-6 and TRBJ2-7, is GAGVSQSPRYKVTKRGQDVALRCDPISGHVSLYWYRQALGQGPEFLTYFNYEAQQDKSGLPNDRFSAERPEGSISTLTIQRTEQRDSAMYRCASSLAPDRGNEQYFGPGTRLTVT.

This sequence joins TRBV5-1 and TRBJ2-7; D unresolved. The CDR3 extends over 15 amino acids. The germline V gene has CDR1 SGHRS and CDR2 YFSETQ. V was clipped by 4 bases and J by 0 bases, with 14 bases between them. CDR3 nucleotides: TGCGCCAGCAGCCCCGACCGCCCAAGCTCCTACGAGCAGTACTTC. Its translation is CASSPDRPSSYEQYF.